This entry describes one T cell receptor (beta chain). Study processing details: It was from reference gene primer amplification that nucleated cell counts were estimated. TCRdb keeps only in-frame clones here, not all; method: immunoSEQ multiplex PCR. V, J and clone size are those of that table, while D and trimming were read from the DNA. This sample yields over 200,000 clones, of which 70% to 90% are seen a single time; over 0.95% belongs to the top ten. The sample comes from a study of blood T cell repertoires in COVID-19. Study context: Nucleic acid was either cDNA or gDNA, and it came from T cells, B-cell-depleted T cells, or PBMCs.

V lost 5 bases and J lost 4, with 14 bases in between. The CDR3 length is 14 residues. The germline gives CDR1 LNHDA, CDR2 SQIVND (reference sequence). Specimen: PBMCs or T cells enriched from blood (not recorded which). This rearrangement joins TRBV19 to TRBJ2-5, with D maybe TRBD2 (5 bases). The sequence derives from a young man who had recovered from COVID-19. The CDR3 sequence: CASSPLYRGETQYF. Written as DNA, the CDR3 is TGTGCCAGTAGTCCTCTATATCGGGGAGAGACCCAGTACTTC.